This T cell receptor (beta chain) was identified during a study of blood T cell repertoires in COVID-19. Profiling relied on immunoSEQ multiplex PCR, and the TCRdb table lists in-frame clones only, not all of them. The repertoire consists of roughly 120,000 clones, with roughly 80% occurring once and the leading ten covering 12%. Germline V gene data show CDR1 as SGHVS and CDR2 as FNYEAQ. The V end lost 1 base, the J end lost 8 bases, and 11 bases lay between the germline ends. This CDR3 contains 14 residues. The rearrangement joins TRBV7-6 to TRBJ1-4; weak D call: TRBD1 (6 bases). The TCR was taken from a human donor in a cohort sampled during active COVID-19. The sequenced material came from peripheral blood. CDR3 coding DNA: TGTGCCAGCAGCTTAGGAGGGACACGGGAAAAACTGTTTTTT. Its translation: CASSLGGTREKLFF.